This entry describes one TCR beta chain. TCRdb's table, derived via immunoSEQ multiplex PCR, lists solely in-frame clones and lacks some. This table has about 50,000 clones, around 80% appearing once. Germline CDR1 SEHNR, CDR2 FQNEAQ (reference sequence). V lost 8 bases, J lost 5 bases, and 13 bases stayed unmatched. This CDR3 comprises 15 residues. This sample was included in a study of OX40 agonist ivuxolimab in advanced cancers. Turning to the study itself: Partial responses occurred in Three dose-escalation patients, one with hepatocellular carcinoma and two with cutaneous melanoma.

Patients who had autoimmune disease history or got systemic immunosuppression were left out. The clonotype comes from an adult with an advanced solid tumor such as melanoma, head and neck, liver or kidney cancer. The chain uses TRBV7-9 and TRBJ2-3, with 7 bases fitting TRBD1. The source was CD4+ or CD8+ T cells sorted from blood, collected in a trial of the OX40 agonist ivuxolimab. The DNA of the CDR3 is TGTGCCAGCGGAGATACAGGGGACCCTAGAGATACGCAGTATTTT. Its translation is CASGDTGDPRDTQYF.